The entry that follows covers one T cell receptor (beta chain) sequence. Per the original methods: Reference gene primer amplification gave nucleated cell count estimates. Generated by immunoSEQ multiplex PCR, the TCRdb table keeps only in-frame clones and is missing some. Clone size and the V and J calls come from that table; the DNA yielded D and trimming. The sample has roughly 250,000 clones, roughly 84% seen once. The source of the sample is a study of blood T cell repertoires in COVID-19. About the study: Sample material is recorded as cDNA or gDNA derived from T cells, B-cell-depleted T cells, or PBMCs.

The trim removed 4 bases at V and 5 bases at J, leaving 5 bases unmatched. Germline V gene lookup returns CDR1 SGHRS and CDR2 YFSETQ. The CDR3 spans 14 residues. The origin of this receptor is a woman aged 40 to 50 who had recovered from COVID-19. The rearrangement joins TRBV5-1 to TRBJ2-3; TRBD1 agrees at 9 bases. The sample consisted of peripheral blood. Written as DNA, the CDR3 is TGCGCCAGCAGCCCACTGACAGGGGGAGATACGCAGTATTTT. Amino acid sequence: CASSPLTGGDTQYF.